This entry lists 26 T cell receptor beta chains sequenced from one sample in a study of T cells in Graves' hyperthyroidism and ophthalmopathy. Authors of the study amplified TCR beta CDR3 regions from RNA transcripts. HTBI primers drove first-round RT-PCR of the TCR CDR3. TCRdb ran MiXCR on the multiplex PCR reads and lists one entry per CDR3 protein. The sample includes 75,000 to 100,000 distinct CDR3 sequences, around 50% of them seen just once. The sequencing input was blood. These receptors all stem from a woman aged 40 to 50 with Graves' hyperthyroidism.

This clonotype was seen a few times. The rearrangement uses TRBV5-1 and TRBJ2-7; TRBD2 might be the D (6 bases). Germline V gene sequence: CDR1 SGHRS, CDR2 YFSETQ. CDR3 length: 16 amino acids. With 4 bases removed from V and 2 bases from J, the gap between germline ends came to 19 bases. CDR3 region: CASSPFGPGLPYEQYF. CDR3 DNA: TGCGCCAGCAGCCCCTTTGGCCCGGGACTCCCCTACGAGCAGTACTTC.

J is TRBJ2-7 and V is TRBV12-3 or TRBV12-4; 7 bases fit TRBD1. Losses at the gene ends were 8 bases for V and 0 bases for J; bases not matched to a gene: 10. This CDR3 contains 15 residues. The CDR3 coding sequence is TGTGCCAGCGCCGAACTCAGGGGGAGCTCCTACGAGCAGTACTTC. Protein: CASAELRGSSYEQYF.

J is TRBJ1-1 and V is TRBV5-1, with 7 bases identical to TRBD1. The CDR3 length is 15 residues. Losses at the gene ends were 0 bases for V and 2 bases for J; bases not matched to a gene: 4. Germline loops: CDR1 SGHRS, CDR2 YFSETQ. The CDR3 DNA is TGCGCCAGCAGCTTGGGACAGGGATCCAACACTGAAGCTTTCTTT. Residues: CASSLGQGSNTEAFF.

This clonotype was seen ten or more times. The V gene is TRBV7-6, the J gene TRBJ2-5; D not certain. Trimming took off 5 bases at V and 5 bases at J, with 6 bases between the two ends. Looked up from germline, CDR1 is SGHVS and CDR2 is FNYEAQ. The CDR3 length is 11 residues. The CDR3 is CASSEGETQYF. CDR3 nucleotide sequence: TGTGCCAGCAGCGAAGGGGAGACCCAGTACTTC.

The chain is built from TRBV29-1 and TRBJ1-2; the D gene is possibly TRBD1 (5 bases). The germline V and J ends were trimmed by 3 bases and 4 bases, with 9 bases remaining between them. Germline CDR1 and CDR2: SQVTM and ANQGSEA. This CDR3 comprises 12 residues. CDR3 residues: CSVEGTAYGYTF. CDR3 DNA sequence: TGCAGCGTTGAGGGGACGGCCTATGGCTACACCTTC.

This clonotype was detected only a few times. The chain is built from TRBV7-3 and TRBJ1-4, with 10 nucleotides matching TRBD1. Germline V gene lookup returns CDR1 SGHTA and CDR2 FQGTGA. The trim removed 4 bases at V and 8 bases at J, leaving 7 bases unmatched. The CDR3 has 15 amino acids. The DNA for the CDR3 is TGTGCCAGCAGCTCCGACGGGACAGGGGACGAAAAACTGTTTTTT. Amino acid sequence: CASSSDGTGDEKLFF.

This clonotype was seen repeatedly, ten times or more. V is TRBV6-6 and J is TRBJ2-5, with TRBD1 as a possible D gene (6 bases). The CDR3 spans 16 residues. The V gene lost 6 bases and the J gene lost 4 bases, with 21 bases spanning the gap. CDR1 is MNHNY, CDR2 SVGAGI, per germline (reference sequence). CDR3 in amino acids: CASRGAARWGGETQYF. In nucleotides, the CDR3 is TGTGCCAGCAGGGGGGCTGCGAGGTGGGGCGGAGAGACCCAGTACTTC.

The V and J genes are TRBV7-2 and TRBJ1-2, with a possible D match to TRBD1 (5 bases). V gave up 1 base and J gave up 4 bases, with 10 bases separating them. The CDR3 loop spans 14 amino acids. Germline CDR1 is SGHTA and CDR2 is FQGNSA. CDR3 DNA sequence: TGTGCCAGCAGCTTAGTTGGGGCAGTCTATGGCTACACCTTC. It encodes CASSLVGAVYGYTF.

The rearrangement joins TRBV5-1 to TRBJ2-6; 8 nucleotides match TRBD1. The V segment lost 1 base and the J segment 11 bases; nucleotides outside the gene matches: 5. The V gene's germline CDR1 is SGHRS and CDR2 YFSETQ. The CDR3 covers 14 residues. This chain's CDR3 is CASSLRDRTYVLTF. CDR3 sequence (DNA): TGCGCCAGCAGCTTGAGGGACAGGACCTACGTCCTGACTTTC.

In the case of this clonotype: Without the conserved terminal phenylalanine or tryptophan, this CDR3 likely stems from a read error. This rearrangement joins TRBV2 to TRBJ1-2; maybe TRBD1 (5 bases). The CDR3 runs 11 residues. The V gene's germline CDR1 is SNHLY and CDR2 FYNNEI. Trimming removed 6 bases at V and 6 bases at J, with 8 bases between. The CDR3 nucleotides are TGTGCCAGCAGCGAACAGGATGGCTACACCCTC. Its protein product is CASSEQDGYTL.

This clonotype came up many times. V is TRBV20-1 and J is TRBJ1-4; possible D gene TRBD1, 5 bases. The CDR3 covers 13 residues. Germline CDR1 is DFQATT and CDR2 is SNEGSKA (reference sequence). Trimming left V 3 bases short and J 6 bases short, with 11 bases between. The CDR3, as DNA: TGCAGTGCTAGGGGGGAGTTGGATGAAAAACTGTTTTTT. Translated: CSARGELDEKLFF.

The chain has TRBV25-1 and TRBJ1-5, with D possibly being TRBD1 (6 bases). The germline gives CDR1 MGHDK, CDR2 SYGVNS. The CDR3 length is 19 residues. Trimming took off 5 bases at V and 0 bases at J, with 23 bases between the two ends. The CDR3 spells CASSSSGAFNSNSNQPQHF. In DNA form, the CDR3 reads TGTGCCAGCAGTTCATCGGGGGCGTTCAATAGCAATAGCAATCAGCCCCAGCATTTT.

At least ten counts were recorded for this clonotype. J is TRBJ1-1 and V is TRBV5-1, with 9 positions matching TRBD1. V shed 4 bases, J shed 6 bases, and the junction held 7 bases outside the gene matches. CDR1 and CDR2 from the germline V gene are SGHRS and YFSETQ. The CDR3 is 14 amino acids. CDR3 nucleotides: TGCGCCAGCAGCCGCGGGACAGGGATCTCTGAAGCTTTCTTT. Residues: CASSRGTGISEAFF.

The chain employs TRBV15 and TRBJ1-6; no firm D call. The length of the CDR3 is 13 residues. From germline, CDR1 is LNHNV and CDR2 YYDKDF (reference sequence). The V end was cut by 9 bases, the J end by 1 base, with 7 bases between. The CDR3 loop is CATSGSYNSPLHF. The CDR3 DNA reads TGTGCCACGTCTGGTTCCTATAATTCACCCCTCCACTTT.

The chain employs TRBV25-1 and TRBJ1-5; TRBD1 aligns across 7 bases. Germline CDR1 MGHDK, CDR2 SYGVNS. CDR3 length: 15 residues. After removal of 4 bases from V and 5 bases from J, the junction contained 8 bases not matched to a gene. DNA of the CDR3: TGTGCCAGCAGTGCTACGGACAGGTTCGATCAGCCCCAGCATTTT. Translation: CASSATDRFDQPQHF.

This clonotype came up many times. This chain joins TRBV7-8 and TRBJ1-4; D is unclear. The ends were cut back, 0 bases at V and 0 bases at J, with 8 bases in the middle. Germline V gene lookup returns CDR1 SGHVS and CDR2 FQNEAQ. The CDR3 spans 16 residues. The CDR3: CASSLAAPATNEKLFF. The CDR3 DNA sequence: TGTGCCAGCAGCTTAGCGGCCCCGGCAACTAATGAAAAACTGTTTTTT.

The chain uses TRBV20-1 and TRBJ2-7; the D is unclear. The CDR3 covers 15 residues. Germline V gives CDR1 DFQATT, CDR2 SNEGSKA (reference sequence). With 0 bases removed from V and 2 bases from J, the gap between germline ends came to 14 bases. Here the CDR3 reads CSARDIGNPPYEQYF. The DNA for the CDR3 is TGCAGTGCTAGAGATATTGGGAATCCTCCCTACGAGCAGTACTTC.

This clonotype was recorded many times. The rearrangement joins TRBV5-1 to TRBJ2-3, with a tentative D call TRBD1 (7 bases). This CDR3 is 16 amino acids long. V was shortened by 0 bases and J by 0 bases, with 11 bases between the two germline ends. Germline values: CDR1 SGHRS, CDR2 YFSETQ. Written as DNA, the CDR3 is TGCGCCAGCAGCTTGGGGGCGGGACAGAGCACAGATACGCAGTATTTT. Protein sequence: CASSLGAGQSTDTQYF.

The DNA of the CDR3 is TGTGCCAGCAGCGCGGGACAGGGGGCCGCAGATACGCAGTATTTT. This translates into CASSAGQGAADTQYF. The J gene is TRBJ2-3, the V gene TRBV25-1; TRBD1 matches at 12 bases. Germline CDR1 reads MGHDK; CDR2 reads SYGVNS. The V and J ends lost 6 bases and 4 bases, in that order; junction bases with no gene match: 5. The CDR3 is made up of 15 amino acids.

This clonotype came up many times. The chain employs TRBV2 and TRBJ1-2; unclear D gene. CDR3 length: 13 amino acids. V was shortened by 2 bases and J by 2 bases, with 6 bases between the two germline ends. The germline gives CDR1 SNHLY, CDR2 FYNNEI. CDR3 nucleotide sequence: TGTGCCAGCAGTGAATCGGTAAACTATGGCTACACCTTC. This codes for CASSESVNYGYTF.

This clonotype was observed at least ten times. The chain has TRBV7-3 and TRBJ2-7, with 7 bases fitting TRBD1. The J segment lost 5 bases and the V segment lost 3 bases, leaving 4 bases of the junction unmatched. This CDR3 comprises 13 residues. Germline CDR1 SGHTA, CDR2 FQGTGA. CDR3 loop: CASSLTGMNEQYF. As DNA, the CDR3 is TGTGCCAGCAGCTTGACAGGGATGAACGAGCAGTACTTC. The entire variable domain, with the rest obtained from reference TRBV7-3 and TRBJ2-7, is as follows: GAGVSQTPSNKVTEKGKYVELRCDPISGHTALYWYRQSLGQGPEFLIYFQGTGAADDSGLPNDRFFAVRPEGSVSTLKIQRTERGDSAVYLCASSLTGMNEQYFGPGTRLTVT.

This clonotype was counted at least ten times. V usage is TRBV9 and J usage is TRBJ2-7; 11 nucleotides match TRBD2. V lost 0 bases and J lost 3; bases outside the gene matches: 5. CDR3 length equals 16 residues. CDR1 is SGDLS and CDR2 is YYNGEE in the germline V gene. CDR3 bases: TGTGCCAGCAGCGTAGCTCCGACTAGCGGGAACTACGAGCAGTACTTC. Translated: CASSVAPTSGNYEQYF.

V usage is TRBV7-2 and J usage is TRBJ1-1; D uncertain. Germline V gene lookup returns CDR1 SGHTA and CDR2 FQGNSA. CDR3 length: 13 residues. With 6 bases removed from V and 1 base from J, the gap between germline ends came to 9 bases. CDR3 loop: CASRGKTNTEAFF. CDR3 nucleotides: TGTGCCAGCAGGGGGAAAACGAACACTGAAGCTTTCTTT.

Remarks on this clonotype: This may arise from a read error, as a much more abundant clone is one base away. This chain uses TRBV19 with TRBJ2-7; perhaps D is TRBD1 or TRBD2 (5 bases each). The V and J ends lost 5 bases and 9 bases respectively, with 29 bases between them. Germline V gene sequence: CDR1 LNHDA, CDR2 SQIVND (reference sequence). This CDR3 contains 17 residues. The CDR3 loop is CASSVTPGTWSLNGQYF. The CDR3 DNA is TGTGCCAGTAGTGTCACCCCCGGGACCTGGAGTCTAAACGGGCAGTACTTC. The complete variable domain, with remaining parts taken from reference TRBV19 and TRBJ2-7, reads DGGITQSPKYLFRKEGQNVTLSCEQNLNHDAMYWYRQDPGQGLRLIYYSQIVNDFQKGDIAEGYSVSREKKESFPLTVTSAQKNPTAFYLCASSVTPGTWSLNGQYFGPGTRLTVT.

There are many counts of this clonotype. J is TRBJ1-1 and V is TRBV27; D is unresolved. The CDR3 has 13 residues. With 2 bases removed from V and 4 bases from J, the gap between germline ends came to 8 bases. Germline V gene lookup returns CDR1 MNHEY and CDR2 SMNVEV (reference sequence). The CDR3 region has the DNA TGTGCCAGCAGTTTAAAGGTGGTCACTGAAGCTTTCTTT. This encodes CASSLKVVTEAFF.

This clonotype was seen many times. The rearrangement links TRBV7-6 to TRBJ2-6, with D perhaps given as TRBD1 or TRBD2 (5 bases each). The CDR3 is 18 residues long. From germline, CDR1 is SGHVS and CDR2 FNYEAQ. V was clipped by 4 bases and J by 0 bases, with 16 bases between them. The CDR3 DNA reads TGTGCCAGCAGCTATCGTGGGGCGGACTTCTCTGGGGCCAACGTCCTGACTTTC. Translating gives CASSYRGADFSGANVLTF. Complete variable domain (other parts from reference TRBV7-6 and TRBJ2-6): GAGVSQSPRYKVTKRGQDVALRCDPISGHVSLYWYRQALGQGPEFLTYFNYEAQQDKSGLPNDRFSAERPEGSISTLTIQRTEQRDSAMYRCASSYRGADFSGANVLTFGAGSRLTVL.